The clone carrying this T cell receptor (beta chain) appeared a single time. Authors' methods: Amplified reference gene primers provided the basis for estimating nucleated cell counts. Data came from immunoSEQ multiplex PCR; TCRdb stores just in-frame clones and leaves some out. Clonal size and the V and J genes are those of that table, whereas D and trimming came from the DNA. The data contain more than 300,000 clones, 85% to 90% of them singletons. V gave up 0 bases and J gave up 10 bases, with 7 bases separating them. CDR3 length equals 12 residues. Germline loops: CDR1 LNHNV, CDR2 YYDKDF (reference sequence). This record belongs to a study of blood T cell repertoires in COVID-19. Study summary: Material from acute and convalescent COVID-19 was sourced from the United States, Italy and Spain. The analysed material was cDNA or gDNA that came from T cells, B-cell-depleted T cells, or PBMCs.

Enrollment of patients from Seattle took place during active infection, with longitudinal follow-up. The TCR originated in a woman aged 50 to 60 with COVID-19, enrolled during active disease. The chain recombines TRBV15 with TRBJ2-1, with a weak D call TRBD2 (5 bases). Sequencing was done on a sample of peripheral blood. This chain's CDR3 is CATSREKREQFF. The CDR3 DNA sequence: TGTGCCACCAGCAGAGAAAAGCGGGAGCAGTTCTTC.